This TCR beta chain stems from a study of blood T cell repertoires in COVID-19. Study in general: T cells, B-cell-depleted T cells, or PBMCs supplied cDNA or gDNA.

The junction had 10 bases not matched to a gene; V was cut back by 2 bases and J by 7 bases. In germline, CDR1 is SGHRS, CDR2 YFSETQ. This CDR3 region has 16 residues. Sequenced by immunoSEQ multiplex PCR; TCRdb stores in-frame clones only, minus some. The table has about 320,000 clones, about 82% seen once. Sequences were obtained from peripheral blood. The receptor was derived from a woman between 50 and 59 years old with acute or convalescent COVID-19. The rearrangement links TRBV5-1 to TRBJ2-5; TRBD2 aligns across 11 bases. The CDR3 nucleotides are TGCGCCAGCAGCTTACCCATAGCGGGAGGGCCCGGGACCCAGTACTTC. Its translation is CASSLPIAGGPGTQYF.